This T cell receptor beta chain stems from a study of OX40 agonist ivuxolimab in advanced cancers. Method: immunoSEQ multiplex PCR; TCRdb's copy keeps in-frame clones and lacks some. Of 50,000 to 70,000 clones listed, more than 85% are singletons. The CDR3 length is 12 residues. CDR1 is SQVTM and CDR2 is ANQGSEA in the germline V gene. V lost 7 bases and J 5 bases, leaving 12 bases between the germline ends. This specimen was CD4+ or CD8+ T cells sorted from blood, taken in a trial of the OX40 agonist ivuxolimab. The chain links TRBV29-1 to TRBJ2-1; perhaps D is TRBD1 or TRBD2 (6 bases each). This clonotype was obtained from an adult with an advanced solid tumor such as melanoma, head and neck, liver or kidney cancer. CDR3 protein: CSAERGHNEQFF. In nucleotides, the CDR3 is TGCAGCGCCGAACGGGGGCACAATGAGCAGTTCTTC.